The 6 T cell receptor beta chains below come from one sample, sequenced in a study of cytomegalovirus exposure and HLA in healthy donors. PCR was performed using 60 Vbeta and 13 Jbeta primers. Clones were sequenced by immunoSEQ multiplex PCR, and TCRdb holds only the in-frame ones, with some missing. This sample contains some 64,000 clones. Sequencing used PBMCs. Receptor source: a woman between 25 and 40 years old in good health and CMV-seronegative.

The chain couples TRBV19 to TRBJ2-7, with a weak D call TRBD1 (6 bases). This CDR3 region has 13 residues. The germline gives CDR1 LNHDA, CDR2 SQIVND (reference sequence). The V and J ends lost 7 bases and 0 bases respectively, with 10 bases between them. The CDR3 loop reads CASTRGGSYEQYF. The CDR3 nucleotides are TGTGCCAGTACCCGAGGGGGCTCCTACGAGCAGTACTTC.

The CDR3 protein is CASSQVSGGSSYEQYF. DNA for the CDR3: TGCGCCAGCAGCCAAGTCTCCGGGGGAAGCTCCTACGAGCAGTACTTC. V and J are TRBV4-1 and TRBJ2-7; D possibly corresponds to TRBD2 (6 bases). In germline, CDR1 is MGHRA, CDR2 YSYEKL. Trimming shortened V by 1 base and J by 0 bases, and 13 bases separated the two germline ends. The CDR3 covers 16 residues.

The rearrangement joins TRBV5-5 to TRBJ2-7; weak D call: TRBD1 (6 bases). Deletions cut 5 bases from V and 2 bases from J, with 11 bases between. Germline CDR1 reads SGHKS; CDR2 reads YYEKEE (reference sequence). CDR3 size: 13 residues. CDR3 in amino acids: CASRTGHTYEQYF. The DNA of the CDR3 is TGTGCCAGCAGAACAGGGCATACCTACGAGCAGTACTTC.

The chain carries TRBV5-6 and TRBJ2-1; D is perhaps TRBD2 (5 bases). Germline CDR1 is SGHDT and CDR2 is YYEEEE. The CDR3 loop spans 19 amino acids. With 2 bases removed from V and 0 bases from J, the gap between germline ends came to 21 bases. The CDR3 DNA reads TGTGCCAGCAGCTTTGAAGGGTGGGTCGGGGTCAGCTCCTACAATGAGCAGTTCTTC. It specifies CASSFEGWVGVSSYNEQFF.

The chain links TRBV11-2 to TRBJ2-1, with D tentatively TRBD1 (5 bases). Trimming removed 3 bases at V and 6 bases at J, with 15 bases between. Germline V gives CDR1 SGHAT, CDR2 FQNNGV. CDR3 length: 15 residues. The CDR3 here is CASSFGIDSPNEQFF. DNA for the CDR3: TGTGCCAGCAGCTTTGGAATAGACAGTCCCAATGAGCAGTTCTTC.

This chain uses TRBV9 with TRBJ2-2, with TRBD2 matching 13 bases. Germline V gives CDR1 SGDLS, CDR2 YYNGEE. Germline trimming cut 4 bases from V and 4 bases from J; bases unmatched to any gene: 10. The CDR3 extends over 18 amino acids. This CDR3 is CASSSRLAGGPRTGELFF. CDR3 bases: TGTGCCAGCAGCTCGAGACTAGCGGGAGGACCGCGCACCGGGGAGCTGTTTTTT. Drawing the rest from reference TRBV9 and TRBJ2-2, the complete variable domain is DSGVTQTPKHLITATGQRVTLRCSPRSGDLSVYWYQQSLDQGLQFLIQYYNGEERAKGNILERFSAQQFPDLHSELNLSSLELGDSALYFCASSSRLAGGPRTGELFFGEGSRLTVL.